This record looks at one TCR beta chain sequence and its context. This sample stems from a study of T cells in Graves' hyperthyroidism and ophthalmopathy. Uncontrolled infection, other autoimmune disease, pregnancy or lactation excluded patients. Using RNA transcripts as the source, TCR beta CDR3 regions were amplified. First-round RT-PCR targeting the TCR CDR3 was performed with the HTBI primer set. TCRdb independently ran MiXCR on the multiplex PCR reads; one entry per CDR3 protein. The profile shows 500,000 to 600,000 distinct CDR3 sequences, 20% of them singletons. The CDR3 is 15 amino acids. Germline-derived CDR1 and CDR2 are LNHNV and YYDKDF (reference sequence). V was clipped by 1 base and J by 3 bases; unmatched bases: 3.

The chain couples TRBV15 to TRBJ2-5; TRBD1 matches at 9 bases. Sequencing was carried out using blood. The receptor's source is a man aged 40-50 years with Graves' ophthalmopathy. The CDR3 region has the DNA TGTGCCACCAGCAGAGTCCGGGACAGGGAAGAGACCCAGTACTTC. As protein: CATSRVRDREETQYF.